These 9 T cell receptor beta chains were all obtained from the same sample, sequenced in a study of technical replicates of blood from a few donors. Here immunoSEQ multiplex PCR was the method, and the copy in TCRdb shows in-frame clones only, minus some. This sample has under 110,000 clones; over 90% occur once, and the top ten carry 0.2% to 0.25%. The sequenced sample consisted of T cells isolated from PBMCs. The receptor source for this set is a human donor in good health.

The chain carries TRBV19 and TRBJ1-2, with 9 bases matching TRBD1. J was trimmed by 4 bases and V by 7 bases; bases with no gene match: 7. CDR3 length equals 14 residues. Germline loops: CDR1 LNHDA, CDR2 SQIVND (reference sequence). DNA of the CDR3: TGTGCCAGTACCAGGACAGGGGTTGCCTATGGCTACACCTTC. Translated, it gives CASTRTGVAYGYTF.

This chain links TRBV6-6 with TRBJ2-5; no reliable D call. The germline CDR1 and CDR2 sequences are MNHNY and SVGAGI (reference sequence). The CDR3 length is 12 residues. The germline V and J ends were trimmed by 2 bases and 2 bases, with 3 bases remaining between them. The CDR3 spells CASSYPQETQYF. The CDR3 coding sequence is TGTGCCAGCAGTTACCCACAAGAGACCCAGTACTTC.

The V gene is TRBV19, the J gene TRBJ2-3, with 12 positions matching TRBD2. Germline V CDR1 and CDR2: LNHDA, SQIVND (reference sequence). The V gene end was trimmed by 3 bases and the J gene end by 5 bases; junction bases not matched to a gene: 6. The CDR3 covers 16 residues. The CDR3 sequence is CASSIILAGGRDTQYF. The DNA for the CDR3 is TGTGCCAGTAGTATCATACTAGCGGGGGGTCGAGATACGCAGTATTTT.

The V gene is TRBV27, the J gene TRBJ2-2; 11 nucleotides line up with TRBD2. Germline CDR1 MNHEY, CDR2 SMNVEV (reference sequence). V trimming: 6 bases; J trimming: 7 bases; junction bases outside the gene matches: 4. The CDR3 covers 14 residues. CDR3 nucleotide sequence: TGTGCCAGCAGACTAGCGGGAGTTTTCGGGGAGCTGTTTTTT. It is translated as CASRLAGVFGELFF.

V and J are TRBV11-3 and TRBJ2-1, with 8 positions matching TRBD2. From germline, CDR1 is SGHNT and CDR2 YENEEA. The CDR3 spans 13 residues. Trimming cost V 5 bases and J 7 bases; bases outside gene matches: 4. The CDR3 loop reads CASSPRGRNEQFF. CDR3 coding DNA: TGTGCCAGCAGCCCCCGCGGGAGGAATGAGCAGTTCTTC.

The chain is built from TRBV9 and TRBJ1-1; 9 bases agree with TRBD1. J lost 4 bases, V lost 3 bases, and 7 bases had no gene match. The CDR3 loop spans 15 amino acids. Germline V lookup: CDR1 SGDLS, CDR2 YYNGEE. CDR3 nucleotide sequence: TGTGCCAGCAGCGGGGACAGGGTAGTCAGCACTGAAGCTTTCTTT. It is translated as CASSGDRVVSTEAFF.

The chain employs TRBV19 and TRBJ2-2, with 9 bases lining up with TRBD1. Looked up from germline, CDR1 is LNHDA and CDR2 is SQIVND (reference sequence). Losses at the gene ends were 7 bases for V and 6 bases for J; bases not matched to a gene: 12. The CDR3 length is 16 residues. In nucleotides, the CDR3 is TGTGCCAGTATTGATGCAAGGACAGGGGCCCCCGGGGAGCTGTTTTTT. It codes for CASIDARTGAPGELFF.

This clone was seen a few times. The rearrangement links TRBV6-5 to TRBJ2-3; D unclear. V was clipped by 6 bases and J by 6 bases, with 10 bases between them. From germline, CDR1 is MNHEY and CDR2 SVGAGI. The CDR3 runs 12 residues. The CDR3 reads CASRSQWDTQYF. CDR3 DNA sequence: TGTGCCAGCAGATCCCAGTGGGATACGCAGTATTTT.

The gene calls are TRBV10-2 and TRBJ2-3, with D perhaps matching TRBD1 (5 bases). Per the germline V gene, CDR1 is WSHSY and CDR2 is SAAADI. The CDR3 runs to 12 residues. Trimming took off 7 bases at V and 4 bases at J, with 9 bases between the two ends. The CDR3 DNA is TGCGCCAGCAATCAGGGTTCAGATACGCAGTATTTT. This sequence encodes CASNQGSDTQYF.